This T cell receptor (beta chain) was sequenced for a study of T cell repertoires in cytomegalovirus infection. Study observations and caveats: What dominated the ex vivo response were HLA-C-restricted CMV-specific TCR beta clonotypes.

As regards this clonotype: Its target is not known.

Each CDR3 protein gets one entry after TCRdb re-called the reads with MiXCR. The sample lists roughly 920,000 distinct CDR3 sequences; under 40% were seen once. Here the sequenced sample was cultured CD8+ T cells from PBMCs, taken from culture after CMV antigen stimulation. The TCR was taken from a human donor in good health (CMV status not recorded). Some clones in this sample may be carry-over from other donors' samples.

The CDR3, as DNA: TGTGCCAGCAGCTCTGCCGGCCGGAACACTGAAGCTTTCTTT. Protein: CASSSAGRNTEAFF. The chain recombines TRBV7-9 with TRBJ1-1, with no clear D. The CDR3 length is 14 residues. Trimming removed 4 bases at V and 1 base at J, with 10 bases between. The germline gives CDR1 SEHNR, CDR2 FQNEAQ (reference sequence).